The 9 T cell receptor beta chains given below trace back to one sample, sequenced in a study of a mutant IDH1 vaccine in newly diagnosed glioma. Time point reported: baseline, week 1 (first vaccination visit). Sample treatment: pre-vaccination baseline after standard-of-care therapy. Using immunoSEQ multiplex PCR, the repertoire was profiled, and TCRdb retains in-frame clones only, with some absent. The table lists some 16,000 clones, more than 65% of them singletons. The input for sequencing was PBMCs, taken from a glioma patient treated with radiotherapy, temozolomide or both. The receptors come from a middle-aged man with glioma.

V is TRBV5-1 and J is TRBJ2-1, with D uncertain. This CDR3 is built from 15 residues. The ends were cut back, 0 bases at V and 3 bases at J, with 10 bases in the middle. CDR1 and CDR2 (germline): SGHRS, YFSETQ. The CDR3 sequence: CASSLASDGYNEQFF. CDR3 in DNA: TGCGCCAGCAGCTTGGCGTCGGACGGCTACAATGAGCAGTTCTTC. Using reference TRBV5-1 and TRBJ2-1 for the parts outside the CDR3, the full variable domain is KAGVTQTPRYLIKTRGQQVTLSCSPISGHRSVSWYQQTPGQGLQFLFEYFSETQRNKGNFPGRFSGRQFSNSRSEMNVSTLELGDSALYLCASSLASDGYNEQFFGPGTRLTVL.

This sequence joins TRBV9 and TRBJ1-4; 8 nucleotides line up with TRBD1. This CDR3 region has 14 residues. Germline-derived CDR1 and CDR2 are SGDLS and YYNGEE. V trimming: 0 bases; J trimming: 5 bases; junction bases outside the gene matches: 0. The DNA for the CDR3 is TGTGCCAGCAGCGTAGGGGACAGGAATGAAAAACTGTTTTTT. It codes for CASSVGDRNEKLFF.

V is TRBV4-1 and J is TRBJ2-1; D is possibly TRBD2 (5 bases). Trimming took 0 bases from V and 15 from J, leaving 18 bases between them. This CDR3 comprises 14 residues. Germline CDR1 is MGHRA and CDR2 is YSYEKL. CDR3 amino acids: CASSQDRQPGEGFF. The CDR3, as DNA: TGCGCCAGCAGCCAAGATCGTCAACCCGGAGAGGGGTTCTTC.

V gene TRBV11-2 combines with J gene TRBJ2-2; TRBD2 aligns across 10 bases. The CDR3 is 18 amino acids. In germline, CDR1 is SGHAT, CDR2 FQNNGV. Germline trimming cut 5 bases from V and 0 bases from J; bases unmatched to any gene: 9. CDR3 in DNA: TGTGCCAGCAGCATACGGACTAGCGGCAAAACGAACACCGGGGAGCTGTTTTTT. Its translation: CASSIRTSGKTNTGELFF.

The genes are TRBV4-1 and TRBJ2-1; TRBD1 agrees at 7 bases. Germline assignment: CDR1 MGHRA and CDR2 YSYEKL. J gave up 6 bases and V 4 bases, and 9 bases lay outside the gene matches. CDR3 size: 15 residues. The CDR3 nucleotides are TGCGCCAGCAGCCCCTCAGGGGGTTTTAGCAATGAGCAGTTCTTC. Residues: CASSPSGGFSNEQFF.

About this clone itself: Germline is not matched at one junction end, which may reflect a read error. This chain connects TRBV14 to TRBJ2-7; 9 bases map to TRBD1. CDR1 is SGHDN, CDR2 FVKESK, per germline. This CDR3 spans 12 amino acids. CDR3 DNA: TGTGCCAGCAGCCCACGAATGGGACAGGGAATCTTC. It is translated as CASSPRMGQGIF.

This CDR3 reads CAFGTSNTGELFF. The CDR3 coding sequence is TGTGCCTTCGGGACTTCGAACACCGGGGAGCTGTTTTTT. V is TRBV5-4 and J is TRBJ2-2; TRBD2 is a possible D gene (6 bases). This CDR3 is 13 amino acids long. From germline, CDR1 is SGHNT and CDR2 YYREEE (reference sequence). Trimming pared 10 bases from V and 0 bases from J, leaving 10 bases between.

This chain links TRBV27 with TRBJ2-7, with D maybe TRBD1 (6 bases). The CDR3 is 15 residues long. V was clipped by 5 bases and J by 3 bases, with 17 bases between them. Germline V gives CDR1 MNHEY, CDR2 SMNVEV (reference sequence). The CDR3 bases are TGTGCCAGCAGTGCACACAGGGAAATTAACTACGAGCAGTACGTC. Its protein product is CASSAHREINYEQYV.

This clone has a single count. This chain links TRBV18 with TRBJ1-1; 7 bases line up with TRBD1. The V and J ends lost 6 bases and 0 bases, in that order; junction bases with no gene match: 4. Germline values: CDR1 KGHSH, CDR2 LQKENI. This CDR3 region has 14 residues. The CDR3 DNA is TGTGCCAGCTCCCCTACAGGGGTGAACACTGAAGCTTTCTTT. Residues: CASSPTGVNTEAFF.